This T cell receptor (beta chain) originates from a study of early T cells in non-severe SARS-CoV-2 infection. For the study at large: It was bulk RNA from unsorted whole blood that was sequenced, and the chains were unpaired.

Molecules of cDNA were individually given unique molecular identifiers that were attached to them. TCRdb redid the calling of the 5' RACE reads with MiXCR, one entry per CDR3 protein. This table has under 80,000 distinct CDR3 sequences, 11% appearing once. From germline, CDR1 is MNHEY and CDR2 SVGAGI. The CDR3 runs 14 residues. Sequenced input: whole blood. The receptor was derived from an adult who was a healthcare worker with PCR-confirmed SARS-CoV-2 infection or an uninfected control (not recorded which). The rearrangement joins TRBV6-5 to TRBJ2-1, with TRBD1 matching over 9 bases. CDR3 DNA sequence: TGTTCCTCAAGGGGACAGGGCCCCTACAATGAGCAGTTCTTC. This sequence encodes CSSRGQGPYNEQFF.